One T cell receptor beta chain is described in this entry. The CDR3 has 13 residues. Trimming removed 5 bases at V and 0 bases at J, with 8 bases between. Germline V CDR1 and CDR2: GTSNPN, SVGIG (reference sequence). The sample comes from a study of T-cell reconstitution after alpha-beta-depleted transplantation in children. Using unique molecular identifiers, the investigators prepared the TCRbeta library. TCRdb re-analysed the PCR reads in MiXCR, keeping a single row per CDR3 protein. The profile shows 380,000 or so distinct CDR3 sequences, 10% to 15% of them singletons. This receptor was taken from a human donor who donated a stem cell graft to a child with Fanconi anemia. This specimen consisted of PBMCs, obtained from the stem cell graft. V is TRBV30 and J is TRBJ1-3; D possibly corresponds to TRBD1 (6 bases). CDR3 bases: TGTGCCTGGTCGACAGGCTCTGGAAACACCATATATTTT. It specifies CAWSTGSGNTIYF. Drawing the rest from reference TRBV30 and TRBJ1-3, the complete variable domain is SQTIHQWPATLVQPVGSPLSLECTVEGTSNPNLYWYRQAAGRGLQLLFYSVGIGQISSEVPQNLSASRPQDRQFILSSKKLLLSDSGFYLCAWSTGSGNTIYFGEGSWLTVV.